The 25 T cell receptor beta chains given below trace back to one sample, sequenced in a study of HIV-infected patients and healthy controls (dated by TCRdb to 2013 to 2014). Whole blood was used without cell fractionation, so all unsorted peripheral T cells were reflected in the repertoire. Receptor amplification or capture employed 5' RACE. The sequencer listed for this sample is Illumina MiSeq. SuperScript III was used to reverse transcribe 500 ng RNA with primers targeting the alpha and beta constant regions. Alpha and beta chain libraries were generated separately via chain-specific third strand synthesis with multiplexing indices. Starting from the raw public reads, TCRdb applied fastp trimming at Q25, assembled clones with MiXCR and retained in-frame beta chains. Every distinct CDR3 protein forms one entry, paired with its most common genes and DNA. The sample records about 12,000 distinct CDR3 sequences, 9% to 9.5% of which are singletons. 23% of the sample belongs to the ten largest clones.

Sample: blood, taken before antiretroviral therapy. The receptors here all came from an adult with HIV infection. The donor label of this sample is uncertain.

This clonotype was recorded at least ten times. The gene calls are TRBV5-6 and TRBJ1-6; 9 positions agree with TRBD1. In germline, CDR1 is SGHDT, CDR2 YYEEEE. V was pared by 4 bases and J by 13 bases, with 12 bases of the junction left unmatched. The CDR3 length is 15 residues. The CDR3 reads CASSVRDRVRMPLHF. The CDR3 bases are TGTGCCAGCAGCGTCCGGGACAGGGTCCGTATGCCCCTCCACTTT.

The rearrangement links TRBV20-1 to TRBJ2-7; the match to TRBD1 covers 8 bases. The CDR3 runs to 16 residues. Germline CDR1 and CDR2: DFQATT and SNEGSKA (reference sequence). V dropped 0 bases and J dropped 1; count of bases not matched to a gene: 8. The CDR3 protein is CSARDEWDRMSYEQYF. The DNA of the CDR3 is TGCAGTGCTAGAGATGAGTGGGACAGGATGTCCTACGAGCAGTACTTC.

This clonotype has a count of ten or more. V is TRBV11-1 and J is TRBJ1-6; possibly TRBD1 for D (6 bases). CDR1 and CDR2 (germline): SGHAT, FQDESV (reference sequence). V lost 2 bases, J lost 10 bases, and 15 bases lay in between. CDR3 length: 15 residues. The CDR3 DNA is TGTGCCAGCAGCTTACAGGGGCTTCAGGGGTCACCCCTCCACTTT. Its translation is CASSLQGLQGSPLHF. Filled out from reference TRBV11-1 and TRBJ1-6, the complete variable domain reads EAEVAQSPRYKITEKSQAVAFWCDPISGHATLYWYRQILGQGPELLVQFQDESVVDDSQLPKDRFSAERLKGVDSTLKIQPAELGDSAMYLCASSLQGLQGSPLHFGNGTRLTVT.

This clonotype qualifies as medium-sized. The chain couples TRBV7-2 to TRBJ2-7; possibly TRBD2 for D (5 bases). V was trimmed by 6 bases and J by 4 bases, leaving 13 bases between them. CDR3 length equals 13 residues. Germline V gives CDR1 SGHTA, CDR2 FQGNSA. The CDR3, as DNA: TGTGCCAGCAGGGATGAGGGCTTTTACGAGCAGTACTTC. Its translation is CASRDEGFYEQYF.

This clonotype turned up a few times. V usage is TRBV13 and J usage is TRBJ1-2; TRBD1 matches 8 bases. Germline V lookup: CDR1 PRHDT, CDR2 FYEKMQ (reference sequence). CDR3 length equals 16 residues. V lost 5 bases and J lost 6; bases outside the gene matches: 14. In DNA, the CDR3 is TGTGCCAGCAGCCTGCCGGGACAGGTAGGAGATCATGGCTACACCTTC. Its protein product is CASSLPGQVGDHGYTF.

This clonotype showed up many times. The chain couples TRBV7-8 to TRBJ1-6; D is unclear. CDR3 length: 13 residues. CDR1 is SGHVS and CDR2 is FQNEAQ in the germline V gene. The ends were cut back, 0 bases at V and 12 bases at J, with 9 bases in the middle. DNA for the CDR3: TGTGCCAGCAGCTTAGCCGCCGATGGACCCCTCCACTTT. The encoded protein is CASSLAADGPLHF.

Only a few counts were recorded for this clonotype. This chain links TRBV19 with TRBJ1-5, with no clear D. The CDR3 is made up of 12 amino acids. CDR1 is LNHDA and CDR2 is SQIVND in the germline V gene (reference sequence). V lost 3 bases to trimming and J lost 7 bases, with 7 bases between them. CDR3 in DNA: TGTGCCAGTAGTATCCCCGGGCAGCCCCAGCATTTT. It translates to CASSIPGQPQHF.

This clonotype was recorded a few times. The rearrangement joins TRBV15 to TRBJ2-7; 9 bases map to TRBD1. This CDR3 spans 14 amino acids. Trimming cost V 2 bases and J 7 bases; bases outside gene matches: 6. Germline V CDR1 and CDR2: LNHNV, YYDKDF (reference sequence). CDR3 DNA sequence: TGTGCCACCAGCAGACCGGGACAGGGCCATGAGCAGTACTTC. Residues: CATSRPGQGHEQYF.

Ten or more counts support this clonotype. V usage is TRBV12-5 and J usage is TRBJ1-2, with 9 bases fitting TRBD1. In germline, CDR1 is LGHNT, CDR2 FRNRAP. The CDR3 has 16 residues. V dropped 2 bases and J dropped 3; count of bases not matched to a gene: 7. The CDR3: CASGLLGQGPDYGYTF. The CDR3, as DNA: TGTGCTAGTGGTTTGCTGGGACAGGGACCAGACTATGGCTACACCTTC.

The chain carries TRBV20-1 and TRBJ1-2; D is unclear. The CDR3 contains 15 residues. Trimming took 5 bases from V and 12 from J, leaving 28 bases between them. Looked up from germline, CDR1 is DFQATT and CDR2 is SNEGSKA (reference sequence). The CDR3 here is CSAPDPSGPITGDTF. As DNA, the CDR3 is TGCAGTGCTCCAGACCCCTCCGGGCCCATAACCGGAGACACCTTC.

This clonotype qualifies as medium-sized. The chain recombines TRBV14 with TRBJ2-1; a possible D gene is TRBD2 (6 bases). The germline V gene encodes CDR1 SGHDN and CDR2 FVKESK. This CDR3 is built from 16 residues. V was pared by 0 bases and J by 6 bases, with 15 bases between. The CDR3 DNA reads TGTGCCAGCAGCCAAGAGGGACTTCTACCCATCAATGAGCAGTTCTTC. Residues: CASSQEGLLPINEQFF. The full variable domain, completed using reference TRBV14 and TRBJ2-1, is EAGVTQFPSHSVIEKGQTVTLRCDPISGHDNLYWYRRVMGKEIKFLLHFVKESKQDESGMPNNRFLAERTGGTYSTLKVQPAELEDSGVYFCASSQEGLLPINEQFFGPGTRLTVL.

This clonotype was detected many times. The chain links TRBV10-1 to TRBJ2-3, with 14 bases fitting TRBD2. CDR1 WNHNN and CDR2 SYGVQD come from the germline V gene (reference sequence). The CDR3 spans 17 residues. J gave up 5 bases and V 3 bases, and 7 bases lay outside the gene matches. The CDR3 DNA reads as TGCGCCAGCAGTGACGAGATGGGACTAGCGGGAGAAGATACGCAGTATTTT. Protein product: CASSDEMGLAGEDTQYF.

There are a few counts of this clonotype. V usage is TRBV5-6 and J usage is TRBJ2-3; D may match TRBD1 or TRBD2 (6 bases each). Trimming removed 4 bases from V and 2 bases from J, with 14 bases in between. The CDR3 extends over 15 amino acids. CDR1 is SGHDT, CDR2 YYEEEE, per germline. As DNA, the CDR3 is TGTGCCAGCAGCGGGGGGCTCCTACCCACAGATACGCAGTATTTT. Translating gives CASSGGLLPTDTQYF.

This clonotype has a count of ten or more. The V and J genes are TRBV5-4 and TRBJ2-7; D is unclear. Between the trimmed V and J ends, which lost 0 bases and 6 bases, there was a span of 10 bases. The CDR3 has 13 amino acids. CDR1 is SGHNT, CDR2 YYREEE, per germline (reference sequence). CDR3 in amino acids: CASSLARSSEQYF. For the CDR3, the DNA is TGTGCCAGCAGCTTGGCGCGGTCTTCCGAGCAGTACTTC.

This clonotype was seen ten or more times. This chain joins TRBV6-5 and TRBJ2-7; 11 bases fit TRBD2. Unmatched junction bases numbered 4, after V lost 8 bases and J lost 4 bases. The CDR3 runs 13 residues. Germline lookup yields CDR1 MNHEY and CDR2 SVGAGI. The CDR3 region is CASASGRSYEQYF. The CDR3 DNA sequence: TGTGCCAGCGCTAGCGGGAGGTCGTACGAGCAGTACTTC.

In this sample, this clonotype turned up many times. The chain links TRBV6-5 to TRBJ1-2, with D uncertain. This CDR3 has 13 residues. With 0 bases removed from V and 5 bases from J, the gap between germline ends came to 7 bases. Germline V gene data show CDR1 as MNHEY and CDR2 as SVGAGI. The CDR3 region has the DNA TGTGCCAGCAGTTACTCCCGTGATTATGGCTACACCTTC. Protein: CASSYSRDYGYTF.

This clonotype has ten or more counts. This chain connects TRBV3-1 to TRBJ2-3, with a possible D match to TRBD2 (6 bases). The ends were cut back, 5 bases at V and 1 base at J, with 13 bases in the middle. This CDR3 region has 15 residues. Germline assignment: CDR1 LGHDT and CDR2 YNNKEL (reference sequence). The CDR3 loop reads CASSSRGARTDTQYF. In DNA form, the CDR3 reads TGTGCCAGCAGCTCCCGCGGGGCCCGCACAGATACGCAGTATTTT.

This clonotype was observed at least ten times. The chain uses TRBV18 and TRBJ1-6, with TRBD1 as a possible D gene (5 bases). The CDR3 spans 12 residues. The germline V and J ends were trimmed by 6 bases and 13 bases, with 13 bases remaining between them. The germline CDR1 and CDR2 sequences are KGHSH and LQKENI. The CDR3 here is CASSRPQGPLHF. In DNA, the CDR3 is TGTGCCAGCTCCCGACCCCAGGGTCCCCTCCACTTT.

In its sample, this clonotype was seen many times. The J gene is TRBJ1-1, the V gene TRBV18; a weak D match, TRBD1 (6 bases). Germline CDR1 reads KGHSH; CDR2 reads LQKENI. The V end was cut by 2 bases, the J end by 4 bases, with 17 bases between. The CDR3 is 16 amino acids. CDR3 sequence: CASSPYSQGPSTEAFF. The DNA of the CDR3 is TGTGCCAGCTCACCATATTCGCAGGGGCCCAGCACTGAAGCTTTCTTT.

This clonotype was detected many times. The chain recombines TRBV7-8 with TRBJ2-7; D is perhaps TRBD2 (6 bases). This CDR3 region has 16 residues. The V and J ends lost 0 bases and 0 bases respectively, with 12 bases between them. CDR1 is SGHVS and CDR2 is FQNEAQ in the germline V gene. The DNA of the CDR3 is TGTGCCAGCAGCTTAGCCTTGGAGGGCTACTCCTACGAGCAGTACTTC. Its translation: CASSLALEGYSYEQYF.

This clonotype was seen ten or more times. CDR3 loop: CASSLGAGGTDTQYF. CDR3 in DNA: TGTGCCAGCAGCTTAGGAGCGGGCGGGACAGATACGCAGTATTTT. The V gene is TRBV7-6, the J gene TRBJ2-3, with a weak D call TRBD2 (6 bases). V gave up 1 base and J gave up 3 bases, with 11 bases separating them. CDR3 length: 15 amino acids. The germline CDR1 and CDR2 sequences are SGHVS and FNYEAQ.

This clonotype has more than one count but fewer than ten. The chain carries TRBV10-3 and TRBJ1-3, with D uncertain. The germline V gene encodes CDR1 ENHRY and CDR2 SYGVKD. The CDR3 contains 12 residues. Trimming stripped 7 bases from V and 0 bases from J, with 4 bases between. CDR3 in amino acids: CAITTSGNTIYF. The CDR3 DNA reads as TGTGCCATCACCACCTCTGGAAACACCATATATTTT.

At least ten counts were recorded for this clonotype. The chain is built from TRBV28 and TRBJ1-3, with a possible D match to TRBD1 (6 bases). The CDR3 extends over 15 amino acids. Germline-derived CDR1 and CDR2 are MDHEN and SYDVKM. The V gene lost 5 bases and the J gene lost 0 bases, with 11 bases spanning the gap. In DNA form, the CDR3 reads TGTGCCAGCAGTCACAGGGCCCACTCTGGAAACACCATATATTTT. It yields the protein CASSHRAHSGNTIYF. Full variable domain (remainder filled in from reference TRBV28 and TRBJ1-3): DVKVTQSSRYLVKRTGEKVFLECVQDMDHENMFWYRQDPGLGLRLIYFSYDVKMKEKGDIPEGYSVSREKKERFSLILESASTNQTSMYLCASSHRAHSGNTIYFGEGSWLTVV.

This rearrangement joins TRBV11-2 to TRBJ2-7; perhaps TRBD2 as D (5 bases). The CDR3 spans 11 residues. Trimming pared 5 bases from V and 6 bases from J, leaving 8 bases between. Germline CDR1 is SGHAT and CDR2 is FQNNGV. Here the CDR3 DNA reads TGTGCCAGCAGCCGAGGGTCCGAGCAGTACTTC. It encodes CASSRGSEQYF.

As regards this clonotype: One end of the junction fails to match germline, which may point to a read error. The J gene is TRBJ2-7, the V gene TRBV12-3 or TRBV12-4, with D perhaps assigned TRBD1 or TRBD2 (5 bases each). The CDR3 sequence is 14 residues long. This chain's CDR3 is CASSDLGRLYEHYF. The CDR3 region has the DNA TGTGCCAGCAGTGATCTGGGACGCCTCTACGAGCATTACTTC.